This TCR beta chain was captured in a study of blood T cell repertoires in COVID-19. Study as a whole: The United States, Italy and Spain provided the acute and convalescent COVID-19 samples. From T cells, B-cell-depleted T cells, or PBMCs came the material, which was cDNA or gDNA.

Authors' methods: How many nucleated cells were present was estimated from reference gene primer amplification. Sequenced by immunoSEQ multiplex PCR; TCRdb stores in-frame clones only, minus some. The DNA was the basis for D and trimming; V, J and clone size are from that table. The data hold more than 95,000 clones, with about 91% observed a single time. The TCR was taken from a human donor in a cohort sampled during active COVID-19. Source material: peripheral blood.

The CDR3 sequence: CASSSTENTEAFF. CDR3 nucleotides: TGTGCCAGCTCATCCACAGAGAACACTGAAGCTTTCTTT. This chain links TRBV18 with TRBJ1-1, with D unresolved. Germline V gives CDR1 KGHSH, CDR2 LQKENI. The CDR3 extends over 13 amino acids. V shed 5 bases and J shed 1 base, with 8 bases lying between them. The whole variable domain, remainder taken from reference TRBV18 and TRBJ1-1, is NAGVMQNPRHLVRRRGQEARLRCSPMKGHSHVYWYRQLPEEGLKFMVYLQKENIIDESGMPKERFSAEFPKEGPSILRIQQVVRGDSAAYFCASSSTENTEAFFGQGTRLTVV.